Detailed here is one T cell receptor beta chain. Per the germline V gene, CDR1 is GTSNPN and CDR2 is SVGIG (reference sequence). The CDR3 has 14 residues. V lost 0 bases and J lost 3, with 12 bases in between. The data originate from a study of T cell changes during pregnancy in multiple sclerosis. Data came from immunoSEQ multiplex PCR; TCRdb stores just in-frame clones and leaves some out. The sample includes just over 40,000 clones, 80% to 90% of them seen just once. Specimen: CD4+ T cells from peripheral blood mononuclear cells, collected in the first trimester of pregnancy. The J gene is TRBJ2-7, the V gene TRBV30, with a tentative D call TRBD1 (5 bases). The receptor was isolated from a female donor with multiple sclerosis, enrolled in a pregnancy study. CDR3 DNA sequence: TGTGCCTGGAGTGTCGGACATGGATTCTACGAGCAGTACTTC. Protein product: CAWSVGHGFYEQYF. Looking up the rest from reference TRBV30 and TRBJ2-7 gives the full variable domain: SQTIHQWPATLVQPVGSPLSLECTVEGTSNPNLYWYRQAAGRGLQLLFYSVGIGQISSEVPQNLSASRPQDRQFILSSKKLLLSDSGFYLCAWSVGHGFYEQYFGPGTRLTVT.